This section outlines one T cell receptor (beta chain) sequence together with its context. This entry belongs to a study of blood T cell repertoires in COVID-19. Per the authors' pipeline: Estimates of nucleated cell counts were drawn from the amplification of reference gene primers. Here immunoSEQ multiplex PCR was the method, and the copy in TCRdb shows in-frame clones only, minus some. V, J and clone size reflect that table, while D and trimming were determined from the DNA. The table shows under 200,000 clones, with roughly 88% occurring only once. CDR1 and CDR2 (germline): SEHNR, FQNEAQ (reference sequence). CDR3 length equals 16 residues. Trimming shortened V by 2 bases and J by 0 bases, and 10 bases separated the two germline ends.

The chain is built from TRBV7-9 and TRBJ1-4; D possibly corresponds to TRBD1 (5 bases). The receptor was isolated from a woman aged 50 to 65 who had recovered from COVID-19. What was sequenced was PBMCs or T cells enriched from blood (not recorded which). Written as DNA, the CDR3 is TGTGCCAGCAGCTTAATTTCAGGGACAACTAATGAAAAACTGTTTTTT. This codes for CASSLISGTTNEKLFF.